What follows are 26 T cell receptor beta chains derived from one specimen sequenced in a study of cytomegalovirus exposure and HLA in healthy donors. The study ran its PCR with 60 Vbeta and 13 Jbeta primers. Libraries were prepared by immunoSEQ multiplex PCR; TCRdb keeps only in-frame clonotypes and omits some of them. Of about 160,000 clones in the sample, under 80% were seen once. The sample was PBMCs. These receptors were collected from a man between 35 and 55 years old in good health and CMV-seronegative.

This chain connects TRBV11-2 to TRBJ2-3; D perhaps matches TRBD1 (6 bases). The CDR3 totals 15 residues. V was shortened by 4 bases and J by 4 bases, with 15 bases between the two germline ends. Looked up from germline, CDR1 is SGHAT and CDR2 is FQNNGV. CDR3 sequence: CASSYGQIPPDTQYF. DNA of the CDR3: TGTGCCAGCAGCTATGGACAGATACCCCCAGATACGCAGTATTTT. Based on the CDR3 plus reference TRBV11-2 and TRBJ2-3, the full variable domain is EAGVAQSPRYKIIEKRQSVAFWCNPISGHATLYWYQQILGQGPKLLIQFQNNGVVDDSQLPKDRFSAERLKGVDSTLKIQPAKLEDSAVYLCASSYGQIPPDTQYFGPGTRLTVL.

V usage is TRBV27 and J usage is TRBJ2-1; a possible D gene is TRBD1 (6 bases). The CDR3 has 12 amino acids. Germline V gives CDR1 MNHEY, CDR2 SMNVEV (reference sequence). V lost 4 bases, J lost 7 bases, and 8 bases lay in between. For the CDR3, the DNA is TGTGCCAGCAGTTCGACAGGTAATGAGCAGTTCTTC. Translating gives CASSSTGNEQFF.

The chain employs TRBV29-1 and TRBJ1-2, with D uncertain. In germline, CDR1 is SQVTM, CDR2 ANQGSEA. The CDR3 loop spans 10 amino acids. V lost 2 bases and J 7 bases, leaving 5 bases between the germline ends. The CDR3 DNA reads as TGCAGCGTTGAATCCGGTGGCTACACCTTC. This encodes CSVESGGYTF.

This chain uses TRBV10-3 with TRBJ2-3; TRBD2 aligns across 7 bases. CDR3 length: 14 amino acids. The germline gives CDR1 ENHRY, CDR2 SYGVKD. V dropped 10 bases and J dropped 5; count of bases not matched to a gene: 12. CDR3 bases: TGTGCCACGAGAATGGATGGCGGGGGAGATACGCAGTATTTT. Translated: CATRMDGGGDTQYF.

The chain employs TRBV5-3 and TRBJ2-7; 8 bases map to TRBD1. TRBV5-3 is classed as an ORF, of uncertain function. The CDR3 has 13 amino acids. Unmatched junction bases numbered 3, after V lost 4 bases and J lost 3 bases. DNA of the CDR3: TGTGCCAGAAGCCTGGACAGGGTCTACGAGCAGTACTTC. Its translation: CARSLDRVYEQYF.

V and J are TRBV27 and TRBJ2-1, with D possibly being TRBD1 (5 bases). This CDR3 is 13 amino acids long. Germline V CDR1 and CDR2: MNHEY, SMNVEV (reference sequence). V dropped 4 bases and J dropped 5 bases, with 9 bases sitting between them. This chain's CDR3 is CASSSAGNNEQFF. The CDR3 region has the DNA TGTGCCAGCAGTTCTGCAGGGAACAATGAGCAGTTCTTC.

This clone was seen only once. This sequence joins TRBV12-5 and TRBJ2-2; the D is unclear. This CDR3 has 13 amino acids. Germline V gives CDR1 LGHNT, CDR2 FRNRAP. The V end was cut by 3 bases, the J end by 4 bases, with 6 bases between. The CDR3 sequence is CASGFLGTGELFF. The CDR3 coding sequence is TGTGCTAGTGGTTTTCTCGGCACCGGGGAGCTGTTTTTT.

This clone was seen more than once but under ten times. CDR3 protein: CASSSPGQGTEAFF. The CDR3 DNA reads as TGTGCCAGCAGCTCGCCGGGACAGGGGACTGAAGCTTTCTTT. The genes are TRBV7-2 and TRBJ1-1; 10 positions agree with TRBD1. The CDR3 is made up of 14 amino acids. V gave up 4 bases and J gave up 5 bases; unmatched junction bases: 4. The germline V gene encodes CDR1 SGHTA and CDR2 FQGNSA. The full variable domain, its missing parts supplied by reference TRBV7-2 and TRBJ1-1, is GAGVSQSPSNKVTEKGKDVELRCDPISGHTALYWYRQSLGQGLEFLIYFQGNSAPDKSGLPSDRFSAERTGGSVSTLTIQRTQQEDSAVYLCASSSPGQGTEAFFGQGTRLTVV.

This sequence joins TRBV25-1 and TRBJ2-3; 8 bases line up with TRBD1. Germline values: CDR1 MGHDK, CDR2 SYGVNS. After removal of 4 bases from V and 2 bases from J, the junction contained 8 bases not matched to a gene. CDR3 length: 16 amino acids. The CDR3 here is CASSGDRGGPTDTQYF. CDR3 DNA sequence: TGTGCCAGCAGTGGCGACAGGGGCGGCCCCACAGATACGCAGTATTTT.

The rearrangement uses TRBV30 and TRBJ1-5; D possibly corresponds to TRBD1 (5 bases). Germline V gene sequence: CDR1 GTSNPN, CDR2 SVGIG (reference sequence). The germline V and J ends were trimmed by 2 bases and 6 bases, with 11 bases remaining between them. The CDR3 is 13 amino acids. Here the CDR3 DNA reads TGTGCCTGGAGTTCGGGGGTAGCTCAGCCCCAGCATTTT. This encodes CAWSSGVAQPQHF.

This clone was recorded a few times. V is TRBV5-6 and J is TRBJ2-1; D is possibly TRBD2 (5 bases). This CDR3 comprises 14 residues. Germline-derived CDR1 and CDR2 are SGHDT and YYEEEE. Trimming removed 0 bases at V and 1 base at J, with 5 bases between. The CDR3 region has the DNA TGTGCCAGCAGCTTGGCGGGGTCCTACAATGAGCAGTTCTTC. This sequence encodes CASSLAGSYNEQFF.

As for this clone: The germline gene is not matched at one end of the junction; a read error may be the cause. This sequence joins TRBV7-7 and TRBJ2-3; 8 nucleotides agree with TRBD1. Germline V CDR1 and CDR2: SSHAT, FNYEAQ (reference sequence). This CDR3 has 15 amino acids. Here the CDR3 reads CASSSLPQGADTQYF. The CDR3, as DNA: TGTGCTAGCAGCTCGCTTCCACAGGGGGCAGATACGCAGTATTTT.

This clone was picked up one time. This chain uses TRBV19 with TRBJ2-5, with D uncertain. The DNA end lines up better with TRBJ2-7; the J call may be wrong. The CDR3 has 12 residues. Germline CDR1 is LNHDA and CDR2 is SQIVND (reference sequence). CDR3 nucleotide sequence: TGTGCCAGTAGTATCGGAAACTACGAGCAGTACTTC. It codes for CASSIGNYEQYF.

The V and J genes are TRBV7-2 and TRBJ2-6; D call uncertain. Trimming shortened V by 0 bases and J by 0 bases, and 9 bases separated the two germline ends. The CDR3 totals 17 residues. In germline, CDR1 is SGHTA, CDR2 FQGNSA. CDR3 sequence (DNA): TGTGCCAGCAGCTTAGCCGCAGTCGTCTCTGGGGCCAACGTCCTGACTTTC. Encoded protein: CASSLAAVVSGANVLTF.

Only a few counts were recorded for this clone. CDR3 protein: CASSSGTGEYNEQFF. CDR3 DNA sequence: TGTGCCAGCAGTTCCGGGACAGGGGAGTACAATGAGCAGTTCTTC. The rearrangement joins TRBV6-1 to TRBJ2-1; 10 bases are shared with TRBD1. The CDR3 length is 15 residues. Germline CDR1 reads MNHNS; CDR2 reads SASEGT. V lost 5 bases, J lost 4 bases, and 5 bases stayed unmatched.

This chain connects TRBV19 to TRBJ2-1; a weak D match, TRBD2 (5 bases). CDR1 and CDR2 from the germline V gene are LNHDA and SQIVND (reference sequence). Deletions cut 7 bases from V and 10 bases from J, with 17 bases between. This CDR3 has 13 amino acids. In nucleotides, the CDR3 is TGTGCCAGTACTCCATCGAGGGCGCGAGAGCAGTTCTTC. Encoded protein: CASTPSRAREQFF.

The chain carries TRBV5-6 and TRBJ1-2, with unresolved D. This CDR3 has 15 residues. Germline-derived CDR1 and CDR2 are SGHDT and YYEEEE. V dropped 0 bases and J dropped 2 bases, with 11 bases sitting between them. Written as DNA, the CDR3 is TGTGCCAGCAGCTTGGTGGGCTCCCTCAACTATGGCTACACCTTC. Its translation is CASSLVGSLNYGYTF.

V usage is TRBV5-1 and J usage is TRBJ1-5; 7 bases are a match to TRBD1. The CDR3 loop spans 15 amino acids. After removal of 4 bases from V and 2 bases from J, the junction contained 6 bases not matched to a gene. Per the germline V gene, CDR1 is SGHRS and CDR2 is YFSETQ. The CDR3 nucleotides are TGCGCCAGCAGCGTGACAGGGAGCGGCAATCAGCCCCAGCATTTT. Its protein is CASSVTGSGNQPQHF.

The V gene is TRBV29-1, the J gene TRBJ2-2; maybe TRBD1 (6 bases). This CDR3 has 13 amino acids. Germline V gene data show CDR1 as SQVTM and CDR2 as ANQGSEA. The V end was cut by 3 bases, the J end by 1 base, with 6 bases between. The CDR3 reads CSVDRGNTGELFF. In DNA form, the CDR3 reads TGCAGCGTTGACAGGGGGAACACCGGGGAGCTGTTTTTT.

V and J are TRBV7-6 and TRBJ1-6; D unresolved. The CDR3 is 15 amino acids. V was cut by 5 bases and J by 6 bases, with 14 bases left in between. CDR1 SGHVS and CDR2 FNYEAQ come from the germline V gene. The CDR3 loop reads CASSRSRASNSPLHF. In nucleotides, the CDR3 is TGTGCCAGCAGCCGATCGCGGGCCTCTAATTCACCCCTCCACTTT.

The V and J genes are TRBV30 and TRBJ2-7, with 11 positions matching TRBD2. The CDR3 has 12 amino acids. Germline CDR1 and CDR2: GTSNPN and SVGIG (reference sequence). V gave up 4 bases and J gave up 4 bases; unmatched junction bases: 0. DNA for the CDR3: TGTGCCTGGACTAGCGGGGGGTACGAGCAGTACTTC. Its protein product is CAWTSGGYEQYF.

The CDR3 reads CASSYAQGGEQFF. CDR3 sequence (DNA): TGTGCCAGCAGTTACGCGCAGGGCGGCGAGCAGTTCTTC. The chain uses TRBV6-5 and TRBJ2-1; tentatively, D is TRBD1 (5 bases). Germline CDR1 is MNHEY and CDR2 is SVGAGI. Deletions cut 2 bases from V and 10 bases from J, with 12 bases between. The CDR3 has 13 amino acids.

The V gene is TRBV4-1, the J gene TRBJ2-3, with TRBD2 matching 7 bases. Germline V lookup: CDR1 MGHRA, CDR2 YSYEKL. V lost 3 bases, J lost 2 bases, and 8 bases stayed unmatched. This CDR3 is built from 16 residues. CDR3 nucleotide sequence: TGCGCCAGCAGCCACACCGGTCTAGCGGCCACAGATACGCAGTATTTT. Translation gives CASSHTGLAATDTQYF.

The chain is built from TRBV11-2 and TRBJ2-1; 14 nucleotides align to TRBD2. The CDR3 is 19 residues long. The V and J ends lost 4 bases and 0 bases, in that order; junction bases with no gene match: 8. Looked up from germline, CDR1 is SGHAT and CDR2 is FQNNGV. The CDR3, as DNA: TGTGCCAGCAGCTCGGGGGGACTAGCGGGGGCGAGCTCCTACAATGAGCAGTTCTTC. It translates to CASSSGGLAGASSYNEQFF.

The J gene is TRBJ2-7, the V gene TRBV29-1, with D tentatively TRBD2 (6 bases). Germline V gene data show CDR1 as SQVTM and CDR2 as ANQGSEA. The CDR3 consists of 15 residues. V dropped 5 bases and J dropped 0 bases, with 17 bases sitting between them. The DNA for the CDR3 is TGCAGCGTTCTGGTGGTGGCGGGATCCTCCTACGAGCAGTACTTC. It is translated as CSVLVVAGSSYEQYF.

The chain joins TRBV7-6 to TRBJ1-3; D not resolved. CDR3 length: 12 amino acids. Germline CDR1 is SGHVS and CDR2 is FNYEAQ. Trimming cost V 8 bases and J 4 bases, with 9 bases left between them. The CDR3 protein is CASVHLGNTIYF. CDR3 sequence (DNA): TGTGCCAGCGTCCACTTGGGAAACACCATATATTTT.